The 32 T cell receptor beta chains below all came from one sample that was sequenced in a study of blood T cell repertoires in COVID-19. The protocol was immunoSEQ multiplex PCR, while the TCRdb copy is restricted to in-frame clones and leaves out a portion. The repertoire holds about 60,000 clones, with about 86% as singletons. Sample: peripheral blood. The receptor set was obtained from a man between 60 and 75 years old with acute or convalescent COVID-19.

The rearrangement joins TRBV15 to TRBJ1-5, with TRBD1 matching over 7 bases. V lost 0 bases and J lost 5; bases outside the gene matches: 4. Germline CDR1 and CDR2: LNHNV and YYDKDF (reference sequence). The CDR3 runs to 15 residues. The CDR3 loop reads CATSRDRDSYQPQHF. The CDR3 region has the DNA TGTGCCACCAGCAGAGACAGGGACAGTTATCAGCCCCAGCATTTT.

The chain combines TRBV19 with TRBJ2-2; TRBD1 is a possible D gene (6 bases). V was pared by 3 bases and J by 4 bases, with 15 bases between. Per the germline V gene, CDR1 is LNHDA and CDR2 is SQIVND (reference sequence). The CDR3 is 16 residues long. In DNA, the CDR3 is TGTGCCAGTAGTATTCCAGGGGCGCATGGCACCGGGGAGCTGTTTTTT. This encodes CASSIPGAHGTGELFF. Based on the CDR3 plus reference TRBV19 and TRBJ2-2, the full variable domain is DGGITQSPKYLFRKEGQNVTLSCEQNLNHDAMYWYRQDPGQGLRLIYYSQIVNDFQKGDIAEGYSVSREKKESFPLTVTSAQKNPTAFYLCASSIPGAHGTGELFFGEGSRLTVL.

In its sample, this clone was seen a few times. V usage is TRBV11-2 and J usage is TRBJ1-1, with D tentatively TRBD1 (5 bases). Trimming shortened V by 2 bases and J by 4 bases, and 11 bases separated the two germline ends. The CDR3 totals 14 residues. Germline values: CDR1 SGHAT, CDR2 FQNNGV. The DNA of the CDR3 is TGTGCCAGCAGCTTATGGGGCCGGGTCACTGAAGCTTTCTTT. Residues: CASSLWGRVTEAFF. Complete variable domain (other parts from reference TRBV11-2 and TRBJ1-1): EAGVAQSPRYKIIEKRQSVAFWCNPISGHATLYWYQQILGQGPKLLIQFQNNGVVDDSQLPKDRFSAERLKGVDSTLKIQPAKLEDSAVYLCASSLWGRVTEAFFGQGTRLTVV.

This clone occurred once. The chain joins TRBV27 to TRBJ1-6; D is possibly TRBD1 (5 bases). V lost 1 base, J lost 5 bases, and 12 bases lay in between. Germline CDR1 is MNHEY and CDR2 is SMNVEV (reference sequence). This CDR3 spans 16 amino acids. The CDR3 DNA follows: TGTGCCAGCAGTTTATTTCTGGGGGGGGATAATTCACCCCTCCACTTT. It specifies CASSLFLGGDNSPLHF.

The rearrangement links TRBV28 to TRBJ1-4; 10 bases align to TRBD1. Per germline, CDR1 MDHEN and CDR2 SYDVKM. CDR3 length equals 14 residues. Trimming cost V 4 bases and J 8 bases; bases outside gene matches: 4. Here the CDR3 DNA reads TGTGCCAGCAGTTCCCCGACAGGGGGCGAAAAACTGTTTTTT. The encoded protein is CASSSPTGGEKLFF. Looking up the rest from reference TRBV28 and TRBJ1-4 gives the full variable domain: DVKVTQSSRYLVKRTGEKVFLECVQDMDHENMFWYRQDPGLGLRLIYFSYDVKMKEKGDIPEGYSVSREKKERFSLILESASTNQTSMYLCASSSPTGGEKLFFGSGTQLSVL.

This chain uses TRBV5-5 with TRBJ1-3, with a possible D match to TRBD1 (6 bases). Germline V gene lookup returns CDR1 SGHKS and CDR2 YYEKEE (reference sequence). This CDR3 spans 16 amino acids. V dropped 3 bases and J dropped 0 bases, with 13 bases sitting between them. Here the CDR3 DNA reads TGTGCCAGCAGCTCCGGGACATCCTTCTCTGGAAACACCATATATTTT. Translated, it gives CASSSGTSFSGNTIYF. The whole variable domain, filled in from reference TRBV5-5 and TRBJ1-3, reads DAGVTQSPTHLIKTRGQQVTLRCSPISGHKSVSWYQQVLGQGPQFIFQYYEKEERGRGNFPDRFSARQFPNYSSELNVNALLLGDSALYLCASSSGTSFSGNTIYFGEGSWLTVV.

The chain links TRBV11-2 to TRBJ2-5; 9 bases are shared with TRBD2. The CDR3 length is 16 residues. Germline values: CDR1 SGHAT, CDR2 FQNNGV. Germline trimming cut 1 base from V and 5 bases from J; bases unmatched to any gene: 8. CDR3 sequence (DNA): TGTGCCAGCAGCTTAGGTGGTAGCGGGAGATACGAGACCCAGTACTTC. Translating it yields CASSLGGSGRYETQYF.

This sequence joins TRBV18 and TRBJ1-1, with 8 bases matching TRBD1. In germline, CDR1 is KGHSH, CDR2 LQKENI. V gave up 3 bases and J gave up 0 bases; unmatched junction bases: 6. The CDR3 totals 16 residues. Written as DNA, the CDR3 is TGTGCCAGCTCACCGATACAGGGGGGGATGAACACTGAAGCTTTCTTT. This gives the protein CASSPIQGGMNTEAFF.

This clone was counted once. V and J are TRBV6-6 and TRBJ2-7, with 10 positions matching TRBD2. The CDR3 extends over 14 amino acids. V shed 5 bases and J 6 bases; nucleotides not matched to a gene: 7. Germline CDR1 and CDR2: MNHNY and SVGAGI (reference sequence). CDR3: CASSATSGKSEQYF. CDR3 DNA: TGTGCCAGCAGTGCCACTAGCGGGAAAAGCGAGCAGTACTTC.

V and J are TRBV5-1 and TRBJ1-4, with 7 bases that match TRBD1. V lost 2 bases, J lost 7 bases, and 8 bases stayed unmatched. Germline V gene data show CDR1 as SGHRS and CDR2 as YFSETQ. The CDR3 spans 15 residues. CDR3 sequence reads: CASSFNRGSAEKLFF. CDR3 in DNA: TGCGCCAGCAGCTTCAACAGGGGCTCGGCTGAAAAACTGTTTTTT.

V is TRBV6-5 and J is TRBJ2-1; TRBD2 might be the D (6 bases). Trimming shortened V by 6 bases and J by 2 bases, and 11 bases separated the two germline ends. The CDR3 consists of 14 residues. Germline CDR1 reads MNHEY; CDR2 reads SVGAGI. DNA of the CDR3: TGTGCCAGCAGCGCTCAGCGGGCCTACAATGAGCAGTTCTTC. Translation: CASSAQRAYNEQFF.

In nucleotides, the CDR3 is TGTGCCAGCAGTTACAAAGGGACAGGGTTTTCCAATGAGCAGTTCTTC. Protein sequence: CASSYKGTGFSNEQFF. This chain connects TRBV6-6 to TRBJ2-1, with 9 bases lining up with TRBD1. Germline trimming cut 2 bases from V and 6 bases from J; bases unmatched to any gene: 8. The V gene's germline CDR1 is MNHNY and CDR2 SVGAGI (reference sequence). The CDR3 has 16 amino acids.

The gene calls are TRBV19 and TRBJ1-1; D is uncertain. In germline, CDR1 is LNHDA, CDR2 SQIVND (reference sequence). There are 12 residues in the CDR3. V dropped 9 bases and J dropped 5 bases, with 13 bases sitting between them. The CDR3 sequence: CASRTLGTEAFF. The DNA of the CDR3 is TGTGCCAGCCGAACCCTAGGAACTGAAGCTTTCTTT.

The chain combines TRBV5-1 with TRBJ2-1; 9 nucleotides agree with TRBD2. This CDR3 spans 15 amino acids. CDR1 is SGHRS, CDR2 YFSETQ, per germline. The V segment lost 4 bases and the J segment 1 base; nucleotides outside the gene matches: 3. CDR3 sequence (DNA): TGCGCCAGCAGCCTGGGACTAGCATCCTACAATGAGCAGTTCTTC. It translates to CASSLGLASYNEQFF.

V usage is TRBV7-9 and J usage is TRBJ2-2, with 9 bases aligning to TRBD2. CDR3 length equals 18 residues. Losses at the gene ends were 6 bases for V and 0 bases for J; bases not matched to a gene: 11. Looked up from germline, CDR1 is SEHNR and CDR2 is FQNEAQ (reference sequence). The CDR3: CASSRASGVNSNTGELFF. As DNA, the CDR3 is TGTGCCAGCAGTCGGGCTAGCGGGGTCAACTCGAACACCGGGGAGCTGTTTTTT.

The chain uses TRBV10-3 and TRBJ2-5, with TRBD2 identical over 7 bases. This CDR3 has 17 amino acids. CDR1 is ENHRY, CDR2 SYGVKD, per germline. Trimming cost V 2 bases and J 4 bases; bases outside gene matches: 13. CDR3 residues: CAISEGAGPTTGETQYF. In DNA form, the CDR3 reads TGTGCCATCAGTGAGGGAGCGGGGCCAACAACGGGAGAGACCCAGTACTTC.

A single count supports this clone. This rearrangement joins TRBV5-1 to TRBJ1-2, with 7 positions matching TRBD1. The CDR3 consists of 15 residues. V was clipped by 2 bases and J by 4 bases; unmatched bases: 8. Germline lookup yields CDR1 SGHRS and CDR2 YFSETQ. CDR3 region: CASSFNPGQSYGYTF. In DNA, the CDR3 is TGCGCCAGCAGCTTCAACCCGGGACAGAGCTATGGCTACACCTTC.

The chain is built from TRBV27 and TRBJ2-1; 7 bases agree with TRBD2. CDR3 length: 14 amino acids. Per the germline V gene, CDR1 is MNHEY and CDR2 is SMNVEV (reference sequence). The ends lost 4 bases at V and 4 bases at J; junction bases unmatched: 4. The CDR3 nucleotides are TGTGCCAGCAGTTCCGGGACTATTTACAATGAGCAGTTCTTC. It specifies CASSSGTIYNEQFF.

The rearrangement joins TRBV9 to TRBJ2-2; 7 bases map to TRBD1. Germline loops: CDR1 SGDLS, CDR2 YYNGEE. CDR3 length equals 12 residues. Germline trimming cut 6 bases from V and 7 bases from J; bases unmatched to any gene: 3. The CDR3 reads CASNDRVGELFF. The CDR3 bases are TGTGCCAGCAACGACAGGGTCGGGGAGCTGTTTTTT.

The chain employs TRBV11-3 and TRBJ1-1, with D tentatively TRBD1 (6 bases). CDR3 length: 16 amino acids. Between the trimmed V and J ends, which lost 1 base and 0 bases, there was a span of 12 bases. CDR1 is SGHNT and CDR2 is YENEEA in the germline V gene. The CDR3 reads CASSLVPDRLNTEAFF. CDR3 sequence (DNA): TGTGCCAGCAGCTTAGTTCCGGACAGACTGAACACTGAAGCTTTCTTT.

The genes are TRBV5-1 and TRBJ1-2; 7 bases match TRBD1. The CDR3 has 14 amino acids. In germline, CDR1 is SGHRS, CDR2 YFSETQ. Trimming removed 4 bases from V and 3 bases from J; junction bases left unmatched: 6. The CDR3 sequence is CASSTETGYYGYTF. CDR3 DNA: TGCGCCAGCAGCACCGAGACAGGGTACTATGGCTACACCTTC. Filled out from reference TRBV5-1 and TRBJ1-2, the complete variable domain reads KAGVTQTPRYLIKTRGQQVTLSCSPISGHRSVSWYQQTPGQGLQFLFEYFSETQRNKGNFPGRFSGRQFSNSRSEMNVSTLELGDSALYLCASSTETGYYGYTFGSGTRLTVV.

The genes are TRBV6-5 and TRBJ2-7, with a weak D call TRBD2 (5 bases). Germline-derived CDR1 and CDR2 are MNHEY and SVGAGI. The V end was cut by 6 bases, the J end by 3 bases, with 12 bases between. There are 13 residues in the CDR3. The CDR3 nucleotides are TGTGCCAGCAGCAGCGGTAGTTTCTACGAGCAGTACTTC. Its protein product is CASSSGSFYEQYF.

V is TRBV18 and J is TRBJ1-3, with D uncertain. The CDR3 has 15 residues. Germline V gene lookup returns CDR1 KGHSH and CDR2 LQKENI. The V and J ends lost 3 bases and 4 bases respectively, with 13 bases between them. The DNA of the CDR3 is TGTGCCAGCTCACCGTACGACGGGTCCGGAAACACCATATATTTT. This encodes CASSPYDGSGNTIYF.

The gene calls are TRBV5-1 and TRBJ1-6; TRBD1 aligns across 10 bases. From germline, CDR1 is SGHRS and CDR2 YFSETQ. The CDR3 sequence is 17 residues long. V lost 4 bases and J lost 6; bases outside the gene matches: 10. The CDR3 nucleotides are TGCGCCAGCAGCCTACCCGGGACAGGGGCGGGTAATTCACCCCTCCACTTT. This translates into CASSLPGTGAGNSPLHF.

The rearrangement uses TRBV29-1 and TRBJ2-7, with D possibly being TRBD2 (5 bases). The CDR3 loop spans 13 amino acids. Germline V gene sequence: CDR1 SQVTM, CDR2 ANQGSEA. Deletions cut 2 bases from V and 7 bases from J, with 15 bases between. CDR3: CSVESAYPGEQYF. In nucleotides, the CDR3 is TGCAGCGTTGAATCGGCCTATCCGGGGGAGCAGTACTTC.

The chain recombines TRBV10-1 with TRBJ2-1; 9 bases are a match to TRBD2. J gave up 7 bases and V 0 bases, and 7 bases lay outside the gene matches. There are 16 residues in the CDR3. Germline V gives CDR1 WNHNN, CDR2 SYGVQD (reference sequence). This CDR3 reads CASSESQAGGQNEQFF. The CDR3 DNA sequence: TGCGCCAGCAGTGAGTCTCAAGCGGGAGGTCAGAATGAGCAGTTCTTC.

The chain joins TRBV2 to TRBJ1-1; perhaps TRBD1 as D (5 bases). The CDR3 extends over 13 amino acids. Trimming removed 7 bases from V and 6 bases from J, with 15 bases in between. Germline lookup yields CDR1 SNHLY and CDR2 FYNNEI. The CDR3 here is CASTSQGRAEAFF. In nucleotides, the CDR3 is TGTGCCAGCACCTCGCAGGGTCGGGCTGAAGCTTTCTTT.

The chain carries TRBV9 and TRBJ1-1, with 8 bases that match TRBD1. The CDR3 loop spans 16 amino acids. Trimming cost V 3 bases and J 4 bases; bases outside gene matches: 11. Germline-derived CDR1 and CDR2 are SGDLS and YYNGEE. CDR3 nucleotide sequence: TGTGCCAGCAGCGAAGGGACAGGAAGGATAGGCACTGAAGCTTTCTTT. It encodes CASSEGTGRIGTEAFF.

V usage is TRBV19 and J usage is TRBJ1-1; D is perhaps TRBD1 (5 bases). The CDR3 length is 15 residues. From germline, CDR1 is LNHDA and CDR2 SQIVND (reference sequence). V dropped 5 bases and J dropped 0 bases, with 13 bases sitting between them. CDR3 nucleotide sequence: TGTGCCAGTAGTCCCCCAGGGCTGTTGAACACTGAAGCTTTCTTT. It yields the protein CASSPPGLLNTEAFF.

This clone was seen a handful of times. The chain combines TRBV6-5 with TRBJ2-2; TRBD2 matches 11 bases. The CDR3 is 15 amino acids. Germline assignment: CDR1 MNHEY and CDR2 SVGAGI. Trimming at V came to 5 bases and at J to 5 bases, leaving 4 bases not matched to a gene. CDR3 sequence: CASSNSGRGTGELFF. CDR3 DNA: TGTGCCAGCAGTAATAGCGGGAGGGGAACCGGGGAGCTGTTTTTT.

The chain carries TRBV28 and TRBJ2-7; D may be TRBD2 (6 bases). V was cut by 5 bases and J by 2 bases, with 16 bases left in between. The CDR3 contains 15 residues. Germline loops: CDR1 MDHEN, CDR2 SYDVKM. The DNA for the CDR3 is TGTGCCAGCAGTACACCGGGAGTGAGGGCCTACGAGCAGTACTTC. Its translation is CASSTPGVRAYEQYF.

This clone was seen once. The genes are TRBV7-2 and TRBJ2-2, with D uncertain. Trimming cost V 5 bases and J 4 bases, with 11 bases left between them. The CDR3 extends over 14 amino acids. Germline CDR1 is SGHTA and CDR2 is FQGNSA. The CDR3 is CASSPSSGTGELFF. The CDR3 DNA follows: TGTGCCAGCAGCCCGAGTTCGGGCACCGGGGAGCTGTTTTTT.